The TCR beta chain described here comes from a study of CD4 and CD8 cells across lung adenocarcinoma regions. Samples came from patients with localized non-small cell lung adenocarcinoma. The CDR3 loop spans 15 amino acids. TCRdb re-called the PCR reads with MiXCR, one entry per CDR3 protein. The sample consists of tens of thousands of distinct CDR3 sequences, around half of them appearing once. This clonotype was detected only once. The germline gene is not matched at one end of the junction; a read error may be the cause. V is TRBV12-3 or TRBV12-4 and J is TRBJ2-4; D possibly matches TRBD1 or TRBD2 (5 bases each). Sequenced: CD8+ T cells from the center of a lung tumor. The source is a female donor with lung adenocarcinoma. The CD4 and CD8 labels of this study may be unreliable. CDR3 loop: CASVPGPRRKDTQYF. The CDR3 coding sequence is TGTGCCAGCGTGCCGGGGCCTAGACGCAAAGATACGCAGTACTTT.